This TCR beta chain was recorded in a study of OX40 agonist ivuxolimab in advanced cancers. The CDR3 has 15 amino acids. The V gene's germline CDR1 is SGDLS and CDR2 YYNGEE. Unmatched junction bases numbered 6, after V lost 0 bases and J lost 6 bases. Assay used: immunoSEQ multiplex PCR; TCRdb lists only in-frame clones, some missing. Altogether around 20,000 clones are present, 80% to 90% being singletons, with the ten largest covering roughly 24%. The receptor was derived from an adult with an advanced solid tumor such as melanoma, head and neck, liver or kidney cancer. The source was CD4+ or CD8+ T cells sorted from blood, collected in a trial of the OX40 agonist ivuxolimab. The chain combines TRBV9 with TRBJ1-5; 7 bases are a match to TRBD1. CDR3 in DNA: TGTGCCAGCAGCGTAGGAGGGGGCGAGGGTCAGCCCCAGCATTTT. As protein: CASSVGGGEGQPQHF. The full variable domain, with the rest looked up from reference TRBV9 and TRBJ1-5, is DSGVTQTPKHLITATGQRVTLRCSPRSGDLSVYWYQQSLDQGLQFLIQYYNGEERAKGNILERFSAQQFPDLHSELNLSSLELGDSALYFCASSVGGGEGQPQHFGDGTRLSIL.